What follows is one TCR beta chain and its context. Its specificity is not known. The table came from immunoSEQ multiplex PCR; TCRdb's copy has only in-frame clones and leaves some out. The sample contains more than 80,000 clones, 88% of which appear only once. This entry comes from a study of T cell responses to AZD1222 COVID-19 vaccine. Points from the study as a whole: Clonal diversity was possibly underestimated; the donors were predominantly white British and more often female. Among spike-specific TCRs, nearly half reportedly target unmutated variant regions. The peak T cell response came first, and repertoires were sampled only after it. Only 6 or 7 individuals given AZD1222 were seropositive at baseline.

Germline V CDR1 and CDR2: SNHLY, FYNNEI. The CDR3 contains 13 residues. Deletions cut 4 bases from V and 4 bases from J, with 10 bases between. The sequence derives from an adult in good health. Here the sequenced sample was peripheral blood, taken on day 0 of MenACWY control vaccination. This rearrangement joins TRBV2 to TRBJ1-1, with a weak D call TRBD1 (5 bases). This CDR3 is CASSGGGFTEAFF. The CDR3 bases are TGTGCCAGCAGTGGCGGGGGATTCACTGAAGCTTTCTTT.